The clone carrying this T cell receptor (beta chain) was counted at least ten times. As yet, its antigen is unknown. A TCRbeta library incorporating unique molecular identifiers was prepared. TCRdb re-analysed the PCR reads in MiXCR, keeping a single row per CDR3 protein. The sample consists of over 200,000 distinct CDR3 sequences, roughly 15% of them appearing once. These data belong to a study of T-cell reconstitution after alpha-beta-depleted transplantation in children. Study-wide points: Several hundred rapidly expanded clones from non-depleted graft cells reportedly supplied alpha-beta T cells about two months post-transplant. The study traced high day-60 TCRbeta diversity in some patients to surviving recipient T cells and thymic progenitors. Newly produced T cells mostly accounted for T-cell counts and diversity one year post-transplant.

The sample in question was PBMCs, mostly from graft donor cells, obtained 360 days after TCRalphabeta/CD19-depleted stem cell transplant. The sequence was obtained from a male patient aged 2-10 years who had a stem cell transplant for acute lymphoblastic leukemia, so the T cells may come from the graft donor.

The CDR3, as DNA: TGTGCCAGCAGCTTAGCGCAAGTATGGTATGAGCAGTTCTTC. This gives the protein CASSLAQVWYEQFF. The chain is built from TRBV7-9 and TRBJ2-1; D gene uncertain. Germline V gene lookup returns CDR1 SEHNR and CDR2 FQNEAQ (reference sequence). This CDR3 is built from 14 residues. V lost 0 bases and J lost 8, with 11 bases in between.